This TCR beta chain was sequenced during a study of T cell responses to AZD1222 COVID-19 vaccine. With regard to this clone: Its antigen is unknown.

General study findings and limits: Spike-wide vaccine-associated CD4 TCRs dominated at 160-218 and 743-854.

The repertoire was sequenced with immunoSEQ multiplex PCR; TCRdb's copy has only in-frame clones and lacks some. The sample shows fewer than 200,000 clones, around 92% of them seen only once. This CDR3 is 11 amino acids long. Trimming took 3 bases from V and 8 from J, leaving 6 bases between them. From germline, CDR1 is KGHDR and CDR2 SFDVKD. The specimen comprised peripheral blood, sampled on day 0 of AZD1222 vaccination. V and J are TRBV24-1 and TRBJ1-1; weak D call: TRBD1 (5 bases). The sequence was obtained from an adult in good health. The CDR3 sequence is CATSDGAEAFF. In nucleotides, the CDR3 is TGTGCCACCAGTGATGGGGCGGAAGCTTTCTTT.